This T cell receptor (beta chain) was sequenced in a study of cytomegalovirus exposure and HLA in healthy donors. Study overall: Roughly 80 million unique TCRs from HLA-typed donors were held in an early data release.

These donors counted as nominally healthy when sampled, but unrecorded immune exposures were likely. General study points: In vitro, a few CMV-associated chains proved specific for CMV antigens. Cytomegalovirus association was assigned to approximately 160 TCR beta chains.

With respect to this clone: The antigen is unknown.

PCR used 60 Vbeta primers and 13 Jbeta primers. Some clones are missing from TCRdb's copy, which holds only in-frame ones; the method was immunoSEQ multiplex PCR. The sample gives under 150,000 clones, 65% to 90% of which show up once; around 11% is in the top ten. This TCR derives from a male donor in good health and CMV-seropositive. Sequencing was done on a sample of PBMCs.

CDR3 loop: CASTFGKEGGSGEQYF. The CDR3 DNA reads as TGTGCCAGCACCTTCGGGAAAGAGGGCGGGTCGGGCGAGCAGTACTTC. The gene calls are TRBV11-2 and TRBJ2-7; perhaps TRBD2 as D (5 bases). The CDR3 totals 16 residues. V lost 7 bases and J lost 6, with 25 bases in between. CDR1 SGHAT and CDR2 FQNNGV come from the germline V gene.